The TCR beta chain under discussion was sequenced for a study of molecular identifiers for immune sequencing clone quantification (dated by TCRdb to 2017 to 2018). About the full investigation: In a replicate experiment, RNA from roughly 20,000 or 100,000 naive CD8 T cells was split into five aliquots, four of which were sequenced. This methods study used CD8 T cells to benchmark TCR RNA copy counting and molecular-identifier clustering-based TCR repertoire sequencing (MIDCIRS).

Trimming costs V 1 base and J 6 bases, and their ends lie 13 bases apart. CDR1 and CDR2 are read off the germline V gene as SGHAT and FQNNGV. The CDR3 sequence holds 15 residues, the cysteine and phenylalanine included. Only the CDR3 region is kept as DNA, spanning 45 bases read in frame from base 1. The paper as a whole reports these results and caveats: When barcode sub-clustering was omitted, TCR diversity was inflated by chimeric consensus sequences, with chimeras reaching as high as 47%. In CMV-specific effector cells, over 98% of molecules were held by clones above 20 RNA copies, whereas under 1% of molecules were held by such clones in naive cells. Modeling estimated 3 to 3.5 recovered TCR RNA copies per cell, compared with approximately 9.5 by digital PCR, which implies about 32% capture efficiency. A single cell's worth of spiked-in Jurkat TCR RNA was reported detectable even among 850,000 to 1,000,000 naive CD8 T cells. Naive libraries contained spiked-in Jurkat TCR RNA (roughly 10 copies' worth), which is not part of the donor repertoire. Identical TCR molecules sharing a barcode could cause highly expanded clone sizes to be underestimated.

Libraries of naive CD8 T cells were built from anywhere between about 17,000 and 1,000,000 sorted cells, with 10%, 30% or 50% of the purified RNA used. On a BD FACSAria II, naive CD8 T cells were FACS-sorted as CD8+CD4-CCR7+CD45RA+ and collected into RLT Plus buffer. To test detection sensitivity, Jurkat RNA equal to around nine TCR copies was added to samples of about 17,000-1,100,000 naive CD8 T cells. Enrichment of CD8 T cells was done with RosetteSep CD8+ T Cell Enrichment Cocktail plus Ficoll-Paque, and ACK red cell lysis came afterward. The method was PCR. These reads were obtained on an Illumina HiSeq 4000. Bulk TCR libraries were generated as previously described, with the TCR primers listed in Table S5 used. Purification of total RNA was performed with the Qiagen AllPrep DNA/RNA kit. Before analysis, reads from multiple sequencing runs of one library were combined. The authors processed their data as follows. Reads were retained only if their TCR constant sequence matched exactly, and those retained reads were trimmed to 150 nt and grouped according to their 12-nt molecular barcodes. Reads in each barcode group were sub-clustered using a 15% Levenshtein threshold, and a quality-weighted consensus sequence was built for each RNA molecule. Non-functional sequences were removed, as were lower-count sequences one edit away from another. Barcode sub-clusters with fewer than 20% of the maximum read count were removed, based on fitting two negative binomial distributions. TCRdb cleaned the public reads at Q25 with fastp, built clones with MiXCR and kept in-frame beta chains. Every CDR3 protein is listed once, alongside the most common genes and DNA of its rows. V and J calls and clone size were set by TCRdb, not the authors. In all, the sample holds approximately 12,000 distinct CDR3 sequences, and roughly 16% of those were seen once. Clones ranked in the top ten supply about 1.7% of the sample.

This clonotype was recorded a few times. Its antigen target is currently unknown. No quality values exist for individual bases; no much larger clone is one base distant. In this chain, TRBV11-2 is recombined with TRBJ2-1; the D gene could be TRBD1 or TRBD2, each one agreeing over 5 bases. The sequenced sample was naive CD8+ T cells from blood, with Jurkat cell RNA spiked in. Interpreted using the paper, the cell subset or site label stands for: FACS-sorted CD8+CD4-CCR7+CD45RA+ naive T cells. This receptor was obtained from a human donor in good health. Some libraries in this study had Jurkat cell RNA spiked in. The encoded CDR3 is CASSLGVLGGNEQFF. The nucleotide sequence reads TGTGCCAGCAGCTTAGGGGTGCTTGGGGGCAATGAGCAGTTCTTC.